This passage covers 25 T cell receptor beta chains from one sample sequenced in a study of T cells in Graves' hyperthyroidism and ophthalmopathy. Using RNA transcripts as the source, TCR beta CDR3 regions were amplified. RT-PCR in the first round (using the HTBI primer set) targeted the TCR CDR3. A single record per CDR3 protein comes from TCRdb applying MiXCR to the multiplex PCR reads. The table shows some 270,000 distinct CDR3 sequences, with less than 15% occurring only once. Material: blood. The receptors shown here come from a woman younger than 45 with Graves' hyperthyroidism that later progressed to Graves' ophthalmopathy.

In this sample, this clonotype turned up many times. The V and J genes are TRBV6-2 or TRBV6-3 and TRBJ2-1; D is possibly TRBD2 (6 bases). Germline V gene sequence: CDR1 MNHEY, CDR2 SVGEGT. V dropped 2 bases and J dropped 0 bases, with 17 bases sitting between them. The CDR3 sequence is 18 residues long. CDR3 in DNA: TGTGCCAGCAGTTACCCAAGCGGGCCCAAGCTCTCCTACAATGAGCAGTTCTTC. It is translated as CASSYPSGPKLSYNEQFF.

This clonotype was detected many times. J is TRBJ2-1 and V is TRBV6-5; D is uncertain. Trimming took off 0 bases at V and 3 bases at J, with 12 bases between the two ends. Per the germline V gene, CDR1 is MNHEY and CDR2 is SVGAGI. This CDR3 has 16 residues. This CDR3 is CASSYSFGQDYNEQFF. CDR3 DNA sequence: TGTGCCAGCAGTTACTCGTTCGGGCAGGACTACAATGAGCAGTTCTTC.

This clonotype was counted at least ten times. The gene calls are TRBV11-2 and TRBJ2-7; 8 bases line up with TRBD2. J was trimmed by 2 bases and V by 3 bases; bases with no gene match: 6. Germline V lookup: CDR1 SGHAT, CDR2 FQNNGV. The CDR3 is 15 residues long. The CDR3 reads CASSLNGRATYEQYF. The CDR3 DNA reads TGTGCCAGCAGCTTGAACGGGAGGGCCACCTACGAGCAGTACTTC.

This clonotype came up a few times. This chain joins TRBV4-3 and TRBJ2-1; TRBD2 is a possible D gene (5 bases). Germline-derived CDR1 and CDR2 are LGHNA and YSLEER. CDR3 length: 15 residues. Between the trimmed V and J ends, which lost 0 bases and 10 bases, there was a span of 16 bases. The chain's CDR3 is CASSQDRASPLEQFF. As DNA, the CDR3 is TGCGCCAGCAGCCAAGATAGAGCTAGCCCGCTCGAGCAGTTCTTC.

The table lists this clonotype with a few counts. The rearrangement uses TRBV20-1 and TRBJ2-4, with D possibly TRBD1 on 6 matching bases. Trimming removed 7 bases from V and 1 base from J, with 20 bases in between. Germline CDR1 and CDR2: DFQATT and SNEGSKA (reference sequence). CDR3 size: 16 residues. The CDR3: CSVADGLTGAKNIQYF. The CDR3 DNA reads TGCAGTGTCGCGGACGGTCTAACAGGGGCCAAAAACATTCAGTACTTC.

There are many counts of this clonotype. The gene calls are TRBV18 and TRBJ2-5, with D maybe TRBD1 (5 bases). Germline values: CDR1 KGHSH, CDR2 LQKENI. V was clipped by 2 bases and J by 5 bases, with 18 bases between them. There are 16 residues in the CDR3. The DNA of the CDR3 is TGTGCCAGCTCACCAAGTGTCGACAGCACGAAGGAGACCCAGTACTTC. Translation: CASSPSVDSTKETQYF.

A few counts support this clonotype. The CDR3 bases are TGTGCCAGCAGTCCCAGGGGGGGTGGCGGGAGTTTGGGGTACATTCAGTACTTC. It yields the protein CASSPRGGGGSLGYIQYF. The chain employs TRBV7-2 and TRBJ2-4, with D perhaps TRBD1 or TRBD2 (7 bases each). This CDR3 has 18 residues. V was shortened by 6 bases and J by 8 bases, with 29 bases between the two germline ends. CDR1 is SGHTA, CDR2 FQGNSA, per germline.

The chain carries TRBV9 and TRBJ2-6, with TRBD1 matching 7 bases. The CDR3 consists of 13 residues. The germline V gene encodes CDR1 SGDLS and CDR2 YYNGEE. J lost 10 bases, V lost 0 bases, and 1 base had no gene match. The DNA for the CDR3 is TGTGCCAGCAGCGTAGGACAGGGAAACGTCCTGACTTTC. It is translated as CASSVGQGNVLTF.

The chain has TRBV4-1 and TRBJ2-7, with D possibly TRBD2 on 6 matching bases. CDR1 is MGHRA, CDR2 YSYEKL, per germline. The CDR3 runs 15 residues. V was clipped by 3 bases and J by 0 bases, with 12 bases between them. The DNA of the CDR3 is TGCGCCAGCAGCCATGTGGTAGCGGCCTCCTACGAGCAGTACTTC. Translating it yields CASSHVVAASYEQYF.

This clonotype showed up just a few times. The chain links TRBV5-8 to TRBJ2-5, with D tentatively TRBD2 (5 bases). Germline CDR1 and CDR2: SGHTS and YDEGEE. Trimming pared 0 bases from V and 1 base from J, leaving 7 bases between. The CDR3 spans 14 residues. In DNA, the CDR3 is TGTGCCAGCAGCTTGGCTAGCAGCCAAGAGACCCAGTACTTC. Encoded protein: CASSLASSQETQYF.

This chain uses TRBV4-1 with TRBJ2-3, with D perhaps TRBD2 (5 bases). Germline V gene lookup returns CDR1 MGHRA and CDR2 YSYEKL. Trimming shortened V by 3 bases and J by 2 bases, and 18 bases separated the two germline ends. CDR3 length: 17 amino acids. The CDR3 nucleotides read TGCGCCAGCAGCCACGCCCCCCCACCGGGAATCACAGATACGCAGTATTTT. Translation: CASSHAPPPGITDTQYF.

This clonotype was detected many times. This chain links TRBV30 with TRBJ1-6; 7 bases are shared with TRBD1. Germline V gene sequence: CDR1 GTSNPN, CDR2 SVGIG (reference sequence). The J segment lost 6 bases and the V segment lost 4 bases, leaving 9 bases of the junction unmatched. This CDR3 comprises 15 residues. The CDR3 DNA follows: TGTGCCTGGACAACCGACAGGGTGGCTAATTCACCCCTCCACTTT. Its translation is CAWTTDRVANSPLHF.

Comment on this clonotype: This clone may be a read error of a much larger clone one base away. The chain has TRBV7-9 and TRBJ2-1, with D hard to call. The germline V gene has CDR1 SEHNR and CDR2 FQNEAQ (reference sequence). This CDR3 spans 13 amino acids. Here the CDR3 reads CASSLVADNERFF. As DNA, the CDR3 is TGTGCCAGCAGCTTAGTGGCAGACAATGAGCGGTTCTTC.

Of note for this clonotype: A much larger clonotype is one base distant, so this may be a read error. The chain employs TRBV6-2 or TRBV6-3 and TRBJ1-3, with 8 positions matching TRBD1. From germline, CDR1 is MNHEY and CDR2 SVGEGT. CDR3 length: 14 residues. In DNA, the CDR3 is TGTGCCAGCGGGACAGGCAACTCTGGAGACACCATATATTTT. The encoded protein is CASGTGNSGDTIYF.

The CDR3 protein is CASSQTGGLNEQFF. The CDR3 nucleotides are TGTGCCAGCAGCCAGACAGGGGGCCTCAATGAGCAGTTCTTC. The chain combines TRBV7-2 with TRBJ2-1, with 10 bases that match TRBD1. The CDR3 sequence is 14 residues long. Germline CDR1 reads SGHTA; CDR2 reads FQGNSA. V dropped 5 bases and J dropped 6; count of bases not matched to a gene: 4.

This chain joins TRBV27 and TRBJ2-1, with 8 bases that match TRBD1. This CDR3 has 15 amino acids. CDR1 is MNHEY and CDR2 is SMNVEV in the germline V gene (reference sequence). The trim removed 8 bases at V and 4 bases at J, leaving 10 bases unmatched. CDR3: CASASRDRPYNEQFF. The CDR3 nucleotides are TGTGCCAGCGCCTCCCGGGACAGGCCTTACAATGAGCAGTTCTTC.

A word on this clonotype: A read error may explain this, as a much larger clone is one base away. This chain joins TRBV20-1 and TRBJ2-4, with a possible D match to TRBD1 (6 bases). CDR3 size: 14 residues. Trimming cost V 3 bases and J 8 bases, with 17 bases left between them. Germline CDR1 reads DFQATT; CDR2 reads SNEGSKA (reference sequence). CDR3 nucleotides: TGCAGTGCTAGTGGGGACACCCTGAAGGACATTCAGTACTTC. It specifies CSASGDTLKDIQYF.

Comment on this clonotype: A single base separates this from a much larger clone, so it may be a read error. The chain couples TRBV7-2 to TRBJ1-2; D possibly corresponds to TRBD1 (5 bases). The germline V gene has CDR1 SGHTA and CDR2 FQGNSA. The CDR3 loop spans 14 amino acids. CDR3 nucleotide sequence: TGTGCCGGCAGCCGGGACTTAGGGGCCGACGGCTACACCTTC. Its protein product is CAGSRDLGADGYTF. Filled out from reference TRBV7-2 and TRBJ1-2, the complete variable domain reads GAGVSQSPSNKVTEKGKDVELRCDPISGHTALYWYRQSLGQGLEFLIYFQGNSAPDKSGLPSDRFSAERTGGSVSTLTIQRTQQEDSAVYLCAGSRDLGADGYTFGSGTRLTVV.

This clonotype has ten or more counts. The chain has TRBV12-3 or TRBV12-4 and TRBJ1-4; D perhaps matches TRBD1 (5 bases). Trimming took 7 bases from V and 11 from J, leaving 14 bases between them. CDR3 length: 12 residues. The CDR3 protein is CASIDGGDKLFF. CDR3 sequence (DNA): TGTGCCAGCATCGACGGAGGGGATAAACTGTTTTTT.

The V call is TRBV5-1, the J call TRBJ2-7, with D possibly matching TRBD2 (5 bases). Germline CDR1 SGHRS, CDR2 YFSETQ. The CDR3 covers 15 residues. V lost 4 bases and J 0 bases, leaving 14 bases between the germline ends. CDR3 loop: CASSPGYTLSYEQYF. DNA for the CDR3: TGCGCCAGCAGCCCGGGATACACCCTCTCCTACGAGCAGTACTTC.

There are many counts of this clonotype. The chain employs TRBV15 and TRBJ2-5; the D is unclear. With 5 bases removed from V and 4 bases from J, the gap between germline ends came to 17 bases. The CDR3 is 15 residues long. CDR1 LNHNV and CDR2 YYDKDF come from the germline V gene (reference sequence). As DNA, the CDR3 is TGTGCCACCAGCGGTCCCTGGTTTGGGGTAGAGACCCAGTACTTC. This gives the protein CATSGPWFGVETQYF.

A remark on this clonotype: A read error may be the cause here, since a much bigger clone is one base away. This CDR3 fails to terminate in the conserved phenylalanine or tryptophan, so it likely reflects a read error. This sequence joins TRBV7-8 and TRBJ1-6; D not resolved. The CDR3 has 15 residues. Germline V gene lookup returns CDR1 SGHVS and CDR2 FQNEAQ. V lost 3 bases to trimming and J lost 10 bases, with 16 bases between them. The CDR3 spells CASSFRTGKGSPLHS. DNA for the CDR3: TGTGCCAGCAGCTTCCGGACTGGGAAGGGCTCACCCCTCCACTCT.

This clonotype was seen repeatedly, ten times or more. This chain uses TRBV2 with TRBJ2-4; no clear D. This CDR3 region has 11 residues. CDR1 and CDR2 from the germline V gene are SNHLY and FYNNEI. V dropped 8 bases and J dropped 5 bases, with 7 bases sitting between them. The CDR3 sequence is CASRTQNIQYF. DNA of the CDR3: TGTGCCAGCCGCACCCAAAACATTCAGTACTTC.

This clonotype was counted between two and nine times. A much larger clone differs by one base, so this may be a read error. The genes are TRBV11-2 and TRBJ2-1; D assignment may be TRBD1 or TRBD2 (7 bases each). CDR1 and CDR2 from the germline V gene are SGHAT and FQNNGV. CDR3 size: 17 residues. Trimming removed 1 base at V and 9 bases at J, with 22 bases between. The CDR3 protein is CASSLALGSGSGGEQFF. The CDR3 nucleotides read TGTGCCAGCAGCTTAGCCCTTGGTAGCGGGTCAGGGGGTGAGCAGTTCTTC.

In this sample, this clonotype turned up many times. The chain recombines TRBV9 with TRBJ1-1, with D unclear. Trimming pared 0 bases from V and 3 bases from J, leaving 3 bases between. The CDR3 covers 12 residues. Germline values: CDR1 SGDLS, CDR2 YYNGEE. This chain's CDR3 is CASSVGDTEAFF. CDR3 bases: TGTGCCAGCAGCGTAGGAGACACTGAAGCTTTCTTT.